Below are 14 T cell receptor beta chains sequenced from a single sample in a study of blood T cell repertoires in COVID-19. Sequencing was performed with immunoSEQ multiplex PCR; in TCRdb, only in-frame clones are kept and a portion is missing. The sample lists fewer than 300,000 clones, roughly 87% occurring once. The specimen was peripheral blood. The source of these receptors is a human donor in a cohort sampled during active COVID-19.

The chain is built from TRBV18 and TRBJ1-1; TRBD1 matches 11 bases. This CDR3 is built from 14 residues. With V trimmed by 8 bases and J by 4 bases, 6 bases remained unmatched. In germline, CDR1 is KGHSH, CDR2 LQKENI. In DNA, the CDR3 is TGTGCCAGCACCCGGACAGGGGGCGTCACTGAAGCTTTCTTT. Protein sequence: CASTRTGGVTEAFF.

The chain combines TRBV6-1 with TRBJ2-7; 8 bases match TRBD2. This CDR3 is built from 16 residues. Trimming took 0 bases from V and 0 from J; bases not matched to a gene: 4. Germline V gene sequence: CDR1 MNHNS, CDR2 SASEGT. The CDR3 DNA is TGTGCCAGCAGTGAAGCGCTAGCGGGTGCCTCCTACGAGCAGTACTTC. This translates into CASSEALAGASYEQYF.

The J gene is TRBJ2-7, the V gene TRBV6-5; a possible D gene is TRBD2 (6 bases). The CDR3 has 14 residues. Germline V gene data show CDR1 as MNHEY and CDR2 as SVGAGI. V lost 0 bases and J lost 4, with 10 bases in between. The CDR3 nucleotides read TGTGCCAGCAGTTACTCGGAGGGCAATTACGAGCAGTACTTC. This translates into CASSYSEGNYEQYF.

This sequence joins TRBV9 and TRBJ2-3; no clear D gene. Germline-derived CDR1 and CDR2 are SGDLS and YYNGEE. V gave up 0 bases and J gave up 5 bases, with 13 bases separating them. The CDR3 runs 15 residues. The CDR3 sequence is CASSVESGVLDTQYF. The DNA for the CDR3 is TGTGCCAGCAGCGTAGAGAGTGGAGTATTAGATACGCAGTATTTT.

The rearrangement joins TRBV5-1 to TRBJ2-1, with D maybe TRBD1 (5 bases). From germline, CDR1 is SGHRS and CDR2 YFSETQ. The ends were cut back, 0 bases at V and 6 bases at J, with 10 bases in the middle. The CDR3 length is 14 residues. The CDR3 DNA sequence: TGCGCCAGCAGCTTGGGGGTGGGGCCCAATGAGCAGTTCTTC. This encodes CASSLGVGPNEQFF.

This rearrangement joins TRBV18 to TRBJ2-1; no clear D. V gave up 2 bases and J gave up 9 bases, with 17 bases separating them. Per germline, CDR1 KGHSH and CDR2 LQKENI. This CDR3 comprises 15 residues. The CDR3 region is CASSPSLLSYGEQFF. Here the CDR3 DNA reads TGTGCCAGCTCACCATCCTTACTTAGCTACGGTGAGCAGTTCTTC.

The rearrangement uses TRBV18 and TRBJ1-4, with D tentatively TRBD1 (6 bases). This CDR3 has 13 amino acids. V lost 6 bases, J lost 6 bases, and 11 bases lay in between. The germline gives CDR1 KGHSH, CDR2 LQKENI. The CDR3 is CASSRQVDEKLFF. The CDR3 region has the DNA TGTGCCAGCTCGAGACAGGTGGATGAAAAACTGTTTTTT.

CDR3 in DNA: TGCGCCAGCAGCTTGACTAGCGGGAGTTGGGGAACAGATACGCAGTATTTT. This sequence encodes CASSLTSGSWGTDTQYF. This chain joins TRBV5-1 and TRBJ2-3; 11 nucleotides match TRBD2. After removal of 1 base from V and 3 bases from J, the junction contained 7 bases not matched to a gene. The V gene's germline CDR1 is SGHRS and CDR2 YFSETQ. This CDR3 is built from 17 residues.

The V and J genes are TRBV5-4 and TRBJ2-5, with 7 bases identical to TRBD1. Germline V gene data show CDR1 as SGHNT and CDR2 as YYREEE (reference sequence). The J segment lost 2 bases and the V segment lost 6 bases, leaving 7 bases of the junction unmatched. This CDR3 has 14 amino acids. CDR3 sequence reads: CASTHRDRQETQYF. The CDR3 DNA reads TGTGCCAGCACCCACCGGGACAGACAAGAGACCCAGTACTTC.

This chain joins TRBV10-2 and TRBJ2-1, with D possibly matching TRBD2 (5 bases). Trimming took off 6 bases at V and 5 bases at J, with 17 bases between the two ends. The CDR3 has 15 amino acids. Per the germline V gene, CDR1 is WSHSY and CDR2 is SAAADI. DNA for the CDR3: TGCGCCAGCAGGGACTGGGCGGGCCAGAACAATGAGCAGTTCTTC. Protein product: CASRDWAGQNNEQFF.

The CDR3 DNA is TGTGCCAGCAGTTACTCCTCCGGGACAGGGGCGGGGAAGAATCAGCCCCAGCATTTT. Translating it yields CASSYSSGTGAGKNQPQHF. The J gene is TRBJ1-5, the V gene TRBV6-2 or TRBV6-3; 10 nucleotides agree with TRBD1. Germline values: CDR1 MNHEY, CDR2 SVGEGT. The CDR3 has 19 residues. After removal of 0 bases from V and 4 bases from J, the junction contained 12 bases not matched to a gene.

The chain uses TRBV11-2 and TRBJ1-3; 9 bases line up with TRBD1. CDR1 is SGHAT and CDR2 is FQNNGV in the germline V gene. The CDR3 sequence is 14 residues long. The V segment lost 6 bases and the J segment 4 bases; nucleotides outside the gene matches: 4. CDR3 nucleotides: TGTGCCAGCAGACGGGACAGGGTAGGAAACACCATATATTTT. It yields the protein CASRRDRVGNTIYF.

In DNA, the CDR3 is TGTGCCAGCAGCTTATCGGGGACAGGGAACACTGAAGCTTTCTTT. This sequence encodes CASSLSGTGNTEAFF. The rearrangement joins TRBV7-8 to TRBJ1-1; 8 nucleotides agree with TRBD1. J lost 1 base, V lost 2 bases, and 3 bases had no gene match. CDR1 SGHVS and CDR2 FQNEAQ come from the germline V gene. This CDR3 has 15 amino acids.

The V and J genes are TRBV19 and TRBJ1-5; the D gene is possibly TRBD1 (6 bases). This CDR3 has 14 residues. V lost 10 bases and J lost 3, with 16 bases in between. The germline V gene encodes CDR1 LNHDA and CDR2 SQIVND (reference sequence). The CDR3 reads CATWTAQPNQPQHF. The DNA of the CDR3 is TGTGCCACCTGGACAGCCCAACCCAATCAGCCCCAGCATTTT.